These T cell receptor beta chains were read from a single sample in a study of graft-versus-host responses after intestinal transplantation. Assay used: immunoSEQ multiplex PCR; TCRdb lists only in-frame clones, some missing. The sample contains over 6,500 clones, roughly a quarter of which appear only once. The specimen comprised alloreactive CD8+ T cells from a mixed lymphocyte reaction culture, sampled before transplantation. These receptors originate from a human patient who was an organ donor for intestinal transplantation. Each CDR3 is given with its conserved first and last residue. Clone size is given for some rows only: seen once, a few or many times, or a class if the clone is expanded.

TRBJ2-1 medium-sized TRBV27 CASRGLAREQFF
TRBJ2-6 . TRBV27 CASSWGAPGANVLTF
TRBJ2-7 once TRBV6-1 CASASGAYEQYF
TRBJ1-1 . TRBV29-1 CSAAGSGQGVFEAFF
TRBJ2-1 . TRBV4-3 CASSQDFGGRAPYNEQFF
TRBJ1-1 . TRBV27 CASSLYRGQGNTEAFF
TRBJ2-5 few TRBV4-3 CASSQPRLAGGETQYF
TRBJ2-7 few TRBV4-2 CASSQGPGLPYEQYF
TRBJ1-6 few TRBV6-5 CASSYSTDYSPLHF
TRBJ2-7 few TRBV6-6 CASSFGTTYEQYF
TRBJ1-4 medium-sized TRBV19 CASSIQGAGEKLFF
TRBJ1-1 few TRBV5-1 CASSWQGATEAFF
TRBJ1-3 medium-sized TRBV9 CASSQGQGGNTIYF
TRBJ1-4 few TRBV6-5 CASKTGGDEKLFF
TRBJ2-7 . TRBV13 CASSLRADVNYEQYF
TRBJ2-7 few TRBV6-9 CASSLAGPYEQYF
TRBJ2-7 . TRBV7-2 CASSSGAYEQYF
TRBJ1-2 . TRBV28 CSSTQGELLWDYGYTF
TRBJ2-7 many TRBV13 CASSFGGAGTYSYEQYF
TRBJ2-6 . TRBV11-2 CASSFGGTWVNVLTF
TRBJ2-7 large TRBV7-9 CASSPRQGPYYEQYF
TRBJ1-1 . TRBV4-1 CASSRTRALTEAFF
TRBJ1-1 . TRBV10-3 CAISESLIRIGQGGKATEAFF
TRBJ2-7 large TRBV28 CASSLGQGPFYEQYF
TRBJ2-7 . TRBV9 CASSFESETESYEQYF
TRBJ2-1 medium-sized TRBV7-2 CASSLAGVTSGSDNEQFF
TRBJ2-7 . TRBV4-3 CASSYAASSYEQYF
TRBJ1-5 . TRBV19 CASSTPLRRPNQPQHF